This T cell receptor (beta chain) was observed in a study of cytomegalovirus exposure and HLA in healthy donors. 60 Vbeta and 13 Jbeta primers were used in PCR. TCRdb keeps only in-frame clones here, not all; method: immunoSEQ multiplex PCR. The sample yields roughly 100,000 clones, roughly 71% seen once. The ends were cut back, 4 bases at V and 0 bases at J, with 12 bases in the middle. The CDR3 length is 15 residues. Germline-derived CDR1 and CDR2 are SGHAT and FQNNGV. V usage is TRBV11-2 and J usage is TRBJ1-1; perhaps TRBD1 as D (6 bases). Sequences were obtained from PBMCs. This sequence was found in a male donor in good health and CMV-seropositive. Here the CDR3 reads CASSWATGMNTEAFF. The CDR3 region has the DNA TGTGCCAGCAGCTGGGCGACAGGAATGAACACTGAAGCTTTCTTT.